The T cell receptor beta chain under discussion was sequenced for a study of CD4 T cell repertoires in COVID-19. Overall study context: Other coronavirus spike proteins restimulated relabeled CFSE-low cells expanded with IL-2 for ten to eleven days. Study-level points and caveats: Between roughly 6.5 and 26% of SARS-CoV-2 clonotypes also appeared in SARS-CoV and/or HKU1 spike cultures.

With 5 bases clipped from V and 0 bases from J, the junction kept 3 bases outside the gene matches. This CDR3 region has 16 residues. Germline lookup yields CDR1 LGHNT and CDR2 FRNRAP. The memory T cells were sequenced right after ex vivo isolation, without culture. Measured with immunoSEQ multiplex PCR; TCRdb has only the in-frame clones, and not every one. The sample lists some 80,000 clones, about four fifths occurring once. This clone was detected only once. Its cognate antigen is unknown. The receptor comes from a human donor who had COVID-19. The material was CD4+ T cells from peripheral blood, obtained after recovery from COVID-19. The genes are TRBV12-5 and TRBJ2-2; TRBD1 matches at 10 bases. The CDR3 reads CASGPGTGANTGELFF. Written as DNA, the CDR3 is TGTGCTAGTGGTCCGGGGACAGGGGCGAACACCGGGGAGCTGTTTTTT.